This entry lists 5 T cell receptor beta chains sequenced from one sample in a study of blood T cell repertoires in COVID-19. Repertoires were generated with immunoSEQ multiplex PCR, while TCRdb's copy carries only in-frame clones and drops some. The table includes 150,000 to 200,000 clones, less than 85% detected once. Sequenced input: PBMCs or T cells enriched from blood (not recorded which). All receptors derive from a woman in her fifties or sixties who had recovered from COVID-19.

CDR3 in amino acids: CADRAFSNQPQHF. CDR3 coding DNA: TGTGCGGACAGGGCCTTTAGCAATCAGCCCCAGCATTTT. This chain connects TRBV6-5 to TRBJ1-5; 8 bases fit TRBD1. From germline, CDR1 is MNHEY and CDR2 SVGAGI. This CDR3 comprises 13 residues.

The genes are TRBV19 and TRBJ2-3; 10 positions agree with TRBD1. V gave up 5 bases and J gave up 4 bases; unmatched junction bases: 9. CDR1 LNHDA and CDR2 SQIVND come from the germline V gene (reference sequence). The CDR3 runs to 16 residues. The DNA for the CDR3 is TGTGCCAGTAGTGCACAGACAGGGGGCCGGGCAGATACGCAGTATTTT. Translated: CASSAQTGGRADTQYF.

The chain uses TRBV9 and TRBJ1-1, with 9 nucleotides matching TRBD1. The CDR3 length is 14 residues. CDR1 and CDR2 from the germline V gene are SGDLS and YYNGEE. The J segment lost 11 bases and the V segment lost 1 base, leaving 9 bases of the junction unmatched. The CDR3 DNA sequence: TGTGCCAGCAGCGTACCGGGACAGGGAGGCGCGGCTTTCTTT. Its protein product is CASSVPGQGGAAFF.

A few counts support this clone. The rearrangement joins TRBV11-2 to TRBJ1-6; D may be TRBD1 (5 bases). CDR1 SGHAT and CDR2 FQNNGV come from the germline V gene. The ends were cut back, 1 base at V and 5 bases at J, with 6 bases in the middle. This CDR3 contains 14 residues. The CDR3 here is CASSLGQHNSPLHF. The CDR3 DNA reads as TGTGCCAGCAGCTTAGGACAGCATAATTCACCCCTCCACTTT.

J is TRBJ2-5 and V is TRBV7-7; TRBD1 matches 8 bases. Germline V gene lookup returns CDR1 SSHAT and CDR2 FNYEAQ (reference sequence). The CDR3 has 15 amino acids. V lost 5 bases and J lost 3; bases outside the gene matches: 8. The CDR3 is CASSQRQGPKETQYF. CDR3 DNA sequence: TGTGCCAGCAGCCAAAGACAGGGGCCTAAAGAGACCCAGTACTTC.